The 10 T cell receptor beta chains presented below share a single source sample, sequenced in a study of T cells after yellow fever vaccination. TCRdb re-called the 5' RACE reads through MiXCR, storing one row per CDR3 protein. Here the sample spans approximately 61,000 distinct CDR3 sequences, approximately 7.7% being singletons. Source: CD8+ T cells sorted from PBMCs, taken on the day of the first yellow fever vaccination. All receptors come from a man aged 18 to 29 who received the YFV17D yellow fever vaccine.

This clonotype was detected ten times or more. This rearrangement joins TRBV7-9 to TRBJ2-1; no clear D. Trimming cost V 5 bases and J 5 bases, with 7 bases left between them. The length of the CDR3 is 12 residues. CDR1 and CDR2 from the germline V gene are SEHNR and FQNEAQ (reference sequence). The CDR3 bases are TGTGCCAGCAGCCACAGTAACAATGAGCAGTTCTTC. Amino acids: CASSHSNNEQFF.

Many counts were recorded for this clonotype. This rearrangement joins TRBV4-1 to TRBJ2-1, with 7 bases identical to TRBD1. This CDR3 has 13 amino acids. CDR1 and CDR2 (germline): MGHRA, YSYEKL. V was clipped by 6 bases and J by 10 bases; unmatched bases: 9. CDR3 in DNA: TGCGCCAGCAGGGAGGTAGGGGGCCTCGAGCAGTTCTTC. Translating it yields CASREVGGLEQFF.

This clonotype has ten or more counts. V usage is TRBV5-1 and J usage is TRBJ1-2, with D possibly TRBD1 on 5 matching bases. The CDR3 extends over 17 amino acids. CDR1 is SGHRS, CDR2 YFSETQ, per germline. Between the trimmed V and J ends, which lost 2 bases and 6 bases, there was a span of 23 bases. CDR3 sequence reads: CASSFFPGPESVDGYTF. The CDR3 DNA sequence: TGCGCCAGCAGCTTCTTCCCGGGGCCCGAGAGCGTTGATGGCTACACCTTC.

This clonotype was detected ten times or more. The genes are TRBV20-1 and TRBJ2-7; 10 nucleotides line up with TRBD2. From germline, CDR1 is DFQATT and CDR2 SNEGSKA (reference sequence). V shed 0 bases and J 4 bases; nucleotides not matched to a gene: 6. CDR3 length equals 15 residues. CDR3 sequence: CSARDLAGDKYEQYV. CDR3 DNA: TGCAGTGCTAGAGATCTAGCGGGGGATAAGTACGAGCAGTACGTC.

The J gene is TRBJ1-5, the V gene TRBV6-1; weak D call: TRBD1 (6 bases). The ends were cut back, 2 bases at V and 6 bases at J, with 20 bases in the middle. CDR1 is MNHNS and CDR2 is SASEGT in the germline V gene. The CDR3 totals 17 residues. CDR3 region: CASSEKGPQGASQPQHF. In nucleotides, the CDR3 is TGTGCCAGCAGTGAAAAGGGACCACAGGGCGCAAGTCAGCCCCAGCATTTT.

This clonotype was picked up a small number of times. This chain's CDR3 is CASSLGPGDIQETQYF. The DNA for the CDR3 is TGTGCCAGCAGCTTAGGCCCAGGGGATATACAAGAGACCCAGTACTTC. The chain carries TRBV7-9 and TRBJ2-5; a possible D gene is TRBD1 (6 bases). The CDR3 consists of 16 residues. Trimming cost V 1 base and J 2 bases, with 14 bases left between them. The germline V gene encodes CDR1 SEHNR and CDR2 FQNEAQ (reference sequence).

This clonotype was observed at least ten times. The gene calls are TRBV20-1 and TRBJ1-1; no clear D. The CDR3 is 11 residues long. Germline values: CDR1 DFQATT, CDR2 SNEGSKA (reference sequence). The V gene lost 1 base and the J gene lost 3 bases, with 3 bases spanning the gap. The CDR3 DNA is TGCAGTGCTAGAGGTCACACTGAAGCTTTCTTT. Its translation is CSARGHTEAFF.

This clonotype was seen a few times. The chain joins TRBV4-3 to TRBJ2-1; tentative D call: TRBD1 (5 bases). This CDR3 is built from 14 residues. Germline-derived CDR1 and CDR2 are LGHNA and YSLEER. V gave up 1 base and J gave up 6 bases, with 10 bases separating them. CDR3 residues: CASSQGRGGNEQFF. For the CDR3, the DNA is TGCGCCAGCAGCCAAGGTAGGGGTGGCAATGAGCAGTTCTTC.

This clonotype was counted ten times or more. V usage is TRBV4-1 and J usage is TRBJ1-2; D perhaps matches TRBD1 (5 bases). This CDR3 spans 15 amino acids. Germline V gene lookup returns CDR1 MGHRA and CDR2 YSYEKL. Trimming stripped 3 bases from V and 4 bases from J, with 15 bases between. The CDR3 DNA reads TGCGCCAGCAGCCATGGAGGGACTTCGGTCTATGGCTACACCTTC. Its protein is CASSHGGTSVYGYTF.

The genes are TRBV6-2 or TRBV6-3 and TRBJ1-2; maybe TRBD1 (6 bases). Germline V gene data show CDR1 as MNHEY and CDR2 as SVGEGT. V dropped 2 bases and J dropped 11 bases, with 18 bases sitting between them. The CDR3 is 14 amino acids. The DNA of the CDR3 is TGTGCCAGCAGTTACCTTCCCGGGACAATATTTTACACCTTC. Translating it yields CASSYLPGTIFYTF.